This TCR beta chain was sequenced in a study of T cell responses to AZD1222 COVID-19 vaccine. Across the whole study: Second-dose recipients at about 4 or about 12 weeks were treated as one pooled group. Notes on the study in general: Spike-specific TCR breadth and depth went up after people got two AZD1222 doses. The donor cohort was predominantly white British with a female majority, and clonal diversity may have been underestimated.

Germline lookup yields CDR1 SGHRS and CDR2 YFSETQ. The V and J ends lost 4 bases and 10 bases, in that order; junction bases with no gene match: 15. The CDR3 consists of 16 residues. Comment on this clone: Its antigen is unknown.

Assay used: immunoSEQ multiplex PCR; TCRdb lists only in-frame clones, some missing. This sample has about 130,000 clones, with 90% to 95% found just once. The rearrangement uses TRBV5-1 and TRBJ2-1; 9 nucleotides agree with TRBD2. Sequencing was performed on peripheral blood, taken on day 0 of AZD1222 vaccination. This clonotype was obtained from an adult in good health. The CDR3 DNA reads TGCGCCAGCAGCAATAGCGGGAGCTTGTTCGGAACCGAGCAGTTCTTC. Its translation: CASSNSGSLFGTEQFF.